The 32 T cell receptor beta chains below were found in one sample sequenced in a study of chemoradiotherapy in HPV16-positive cancers. Data came from immunoSEQ multiplex PCR; TCRdb stores just in-frame clones and leaves some out. The top ten clones hold 14% to 15% of a sample with 1,000 to 1,500 clones, over 70% of them seen once. The material sequenced was tumor tissue, taken from a patient who underwent chemoradiotherapy. These receptors all stem from a human donor with HPV-associated anogenital cancer.

CDR3 in amino acids: CAIGTAGLGNEQFF. DNA for the CDR3: TGTGCCATCGGGACGGCGGGACTAGGGAATGAGCAGTTCTTC. The rearrangement links TRBV19 to TRBJ2-1; 8 nucleotides match TRBD2. Germline loops: CDR1 LNHDA, CDR2 SQIVND (reference sequence). V gave up 10 bases and J gave up 7 bases; unmatched junction bases: 12. The CDR3 contains 14 residues.

The CDR3 reads CASSLRGAAGIQYF. The DNA of the CDR3 is TGTGCCAGCAGTTTACGAGGGGCCGCTGGGATTCAGTACTTC. The rearrangement links TRBV28 to TRBJ2-4; D tentatively reads TRBD1 or TRBD2 (5 bases each). Looked up from germline, CDR1 is MDHEN and CDR2 is SYDVKM. The CDR3 runs 14 residues. V shed 2 bases and J shed 10 bases, with 15 bases lying between them.

This chain links TRBV4-1 with TRBJ2-7, with 10 bases lining up with TRBD2. Germline V lookup: CDR1 MGHRA, CDR2 YSYEKL. This CDR3 comprises 15 residues. J gave up 3 bases and V 1 base, and 3 bases lay outside the gene matches. The CDR3 DNA is TGCGCCAGCAGCCAAGCGGCTAGCGGGAGCTACGAGCAGTACTTC. This codes for CASSQAASGSYEQYF.

V usage is TRBV27 and J usage is TRBJ2-3; 9 bases fit TRBD1. Unmatched junction bases numbered 15, after V lost 5 bases and J lost 6 bases. Per germline, CDR1 MNHEY and CDR2 SMNVEV (reference sequence). The CDR3 runs to 17 residues. CDR3 bases: TGTGCCAGCAGTCCACGGGGGACAGGGAAGGTGATGGATACGCAGTATTTT. Amino acids: CASSPRGTGKVMDTQYF.

V gene TRBV20-1 combines with J gene TRBJ2-1; D unclear. Germline V CDR1 and CDR2: DFQATT, SNEGSKA (reference sequence). This CDR3 is built from 8 residues. The ends were cut back, 5 bases at V and 15 bases at J, with 8 bases in the middle. CDR3: CSASPWFF. The CDR3 DNA sequence: TGCAGTGCTTCGCCTTGGTTCTTC.

V and J are TRBV10-3 and TRBJ2-2; 14 bases fit TRBD2. The CDR3 sequence is 16 residues long. V lost 2 bases to trimming and J lost 6 bases; unmatched junction nucleotides: 2. Germline CDR1 is ENHRY and CDR2 is SYGVKD. The CDR3 DNA follows: TGTGCCATCAGTGAGCGGACTAGCGGGAGGCCCGGGGAGCTGTTTTTT. Its protein is CAISERTSGRPGELFF.

V and J are TRBV2 and TRBJ2-7; TRBD2 aligns across 7 bases. From germline, CDR1 is SNHLY and CDR2 FYNNEI. V gave up 4 bases and J gave up 2 bases; unmatched junction bases: 5. The CDR3 spans 14 residues. The CDR3 DNA sequence: TGTGCCAGCAGTGGGGGGGGAGGCGCCTACGAGCAGTACTTC. Its protein is CASSGGGGAYEQYF.

The rearrangement joins TRBV7-9 to TRBJ2-1; no reliable D call. Germline assignment: CDR1 SEHNR and CDR2 FQNEAQ (reference sequence). The CDR3 consists of 14 residues. V lost 1 base and J 10 bases, leaving 14 bases between the germline ends. As DNA, the CDR3 is TGTGCCAGCAGCTTAGATGCTAGTGCAGGAGAGCAGTTCTTC. As protein: CASSLDASAGEQFF.

This chain links TRBV7-2 with TRBJ2-1, with 14 bases that match TRBD2. Germline V gene data show CDR1 as SGHTA and CDR2 as FQGNSA. Germline trimming cut 6 bases from V and 6 bases from J; bases unmatched to any gene: 4. The CDR3 is 15 residues long. The CDR3 nucleotides are TGTGCCAGCAGGGAGGGGACTAGCGGGAGCAATGAGCAGTTCTTC. It specifies CASREGTSGSNEQFF. The full variable domain, completed using reference TRBV7-2 and TRBJ2-1, is GAGVSQSPSNKVTEKGKDVELRCDPISGHTALYWYRQSLGQGLEFLIYFQGNSAPDKSGLPSDRFSAERTGGSVSTLTIQRTQQEDSAVYLCASREGTSGSNEQFFGPGTRLTVL.

Notes on this clone: The junction departs from the called germline gene at one end, perhaps through a read error. V gene TRBV6-1 combines with J gene TRBJ2-3, with D hard to call. This CDR3 region has 15 residues. Germline CDR1 reads MNHNS; CDR2 reads SASEGT. The CDR3 protein is CASREDKLYTDTQYF. CDR3 bases: TGTGCCAGCAGGGAAGACAAACTGTACACAGATACGCAGTATTTT.

V is TRBV30 and J is TRBJ2-5; 10 nucleotides line up with TRBD2. V was clipped by 2 bases and J by 5 bases; unmatched bases: 8. Germline V lookup: CDR1 GTSNPN, CDR2 SVGIG (reference sequence). CDR3 length: 15 residues. CDR3: CAWSWVAGGQETQYF. Here the CDR3 DNA reads TGTGCCTGGAGTTGGGTAGCGGGAGGTCAGGAGACCCAGTACTTC. The whole variable domain, filled in from reference TRBV30 and TRBJ2-5, reads SQTIHQWPATLVQPVGSPLSLECTVEGTSNPNLYWYRQAAGRGLQLLFYSVGIGQISSEVPQNLSASRPQDRQFILSSKKLLLSDSGFYLCAWSWVAGGQETQYFGPGTRLLVL.

J is TRBJ2-6 and V is TRBV4-3, with D perhaps TRBD1 (6 bases). The germline gives CDR1 LGHNA, CDR2 YSLEER. The CDR3 is made up of 17 amino acids. Between the trimmed V and J ends, which lost 4 bases and 0 bases, there was a span of 13 bases. The DNA of the CDR3 is TGCGCCAGCAGCCCCAGACAGGTCTCCTCTGGGGCCAACGTCCTGACTTTC. Translated: CASSPRQVSSGANVLTF.

The V and J genes are TRBV6-5 and TRBJ2-1, with D maybe TRBD1 (6 bases). This CDR3 comprises 12 residues. Per germline, CDR1 MNHEY and CDR2 SVGAGI. Deletions cut 8 bases from V and 8 bases from J, with 13 bases between. The CDR3 reads CASAQGWDEQFF. The CDR3 DNA reads as TGTGCCAGCGCGCAGGGGTGGGATGAGCAGTTCTTC.

The chain is built from TRBV5-1 and TRBJ2-2, with 9 bases matching TRBD2. The CDR3 runs 16 residues. V was clipped by 0 bases and J by 6 bases; unmatched bases: 6. The germline CDR1 and CDR2 sequences are SGHRS and YFSETQ. The CDR3 DNA is TGCGCCAGCAGCTTGGAGTTAGCGGGAGTTTCCGGGGAGCTGTTTTTT. Protein: CASSLELAGVSGELFF.

This rearrangement joins TRBV4-1 to TRBJ2-7; the D call may be TRBD1 or TRBD2 (6 bases each). V was clipped by 1 base and J by 2 bases, with 15 bases between them. The CDR3 spans 16 residues. CDR1 MGHRA and CDR2 YSYEKL come from the germline V gene. The chain's CDR3 is CASSQGVRDTTYEQYF. CDR3 coding DNA: TGCGCCAGCAGCCAAGGGGTGCGGGACACCACCTACGAGCAGTACTTC.

The chain joins TRBV18 to TRBJ2-7, with D perhaps matching TRBD2 (7 bases). This CDR3 has 14 amino acids. Germline-derived CDR1 and CDR2 are KGHSH and LQKENI. Trimming left V 3 bases short and J 0 bases short, with 9 bases between. The CDR3 DNA reads as TGTGCCAGCTCACCGGGGGGGCCCTCCTACGAGCAGTACTTC. The encoded protein is CASSPGGPSYEQYF.

The chain has TRBV27 and TRBJ2-3; D perhaps matches TRBD1 (5 bases). The CDR3 runs to 12 residues. The ends were cut back, 6 bases at V and 1 base at J, with 5 bases in the middle. Germline CDR1 and CDR2: MNHEY and SMNVEV (reference sequence). CDR3 sequence: CASRGRTDTQYF. The CDR3 bases are TGTGCCAGCAGGGGGCGCACAGATACGCAGTATTTT.

The chain combines TRBV11-3 with TRBJ2-3; 7 bases map to TRBD2. Germline V gene sequence: CDR1 SGHNT, CDR2 YENEEA. The CDR3 totals 17 residues. V was pared by 8 bases and J by 0 bases, with 14 bases of the junction left unmatched. The CDR3, as DNA: TGTGCCAGCCGATACTCCAGGGAGGGCCTCAGCACAGATACGCAGTATTTT. It encodes CASRYSREGLSTDTQYF.

This clone has only a few counts. The rearrangement joins TRBV28 to TRBJ2-7; TRBD2 matches at 13 bases. After removal of 7 bases from V and 6 bases from J, the junction contained 9 bases not matched to a gene. CDR1 is MDHEN and CDR2 is SYDVKM in the germline V gene. The CDR3 is 15 residues long. CDR3 sequence (DNA): TGTGCCAGCACCCTGGGACTAGCGGGACGGTTCGAGCAGTACTTC. It specifies CASTLGLAGRFEQYF.

The V and J genes are TRBV28 and TRBJ1-3; D is unclear. The germline V gene encodes CDR1 MDHEN and CDR2 SYDVKM. V lost 4 bases and J 0 bases, leaving 13 bases between the germline ends. CDR3 length: 16 amino acids. This chain's CDR3 is CASSSPRGPSGNTIYF. DNA for the CDR3: TGTGCCAGCAGTTCCCCCCGGGGTCCCTCTGGAAACACCATATATTTT.

The chain is built from TRBV19 and TRBJ2-3; tentatively, D is TRBD2 (6 bases). Germline assignment: CDR1 LNHDA and CDR2 SQIVND (reference sequence). V was trimmed by 10 bases and J by 4 bases, leaving 24 bases between them. The CDR3 runs 16 residues. The CDR3 DNA sequence: TGTGCCACTTCCGGTGGGGACGTAGGGGAGGCAGATACGCAGTATTTT. Translating gives CATSGGDVGEADTQYF.

This clone was counted once. V gene TRBV7-2 combines with J gene TRBJ2-7; perhaps TRBD2 as D (6 bases). This CDR3 contains 16 residues. Trimming shortened V by 5 bases and J by 6 bases, and 23 bases separated the two germline ends. The V gene's germline CDR1 is SGHTA and CDR2 FQGNSA. CDR3 sequence: CASSPEPGGEVPEQYF. CDR3 DNA: TGTGCCAGCAGCCCCGAACCCGGGGGAGAGGTCCCCGAGCAGTACTTC.

This clone has a handful of counts. The chain has TRBV10-3 and TRBJ2-1, with 8 bases that match TRBD2. This CDR3 comprises 14 residues. The J segment lost 10 bases and the V segment lost 6 bases, leaving 11 bases of the junction unmatched. Germline V gene data show CDR1 as ENHRY and CDR2 as SYGVKD. The CDR3 DNA reads TGTGCCATCAGCCCGGGAAGCGGGAGTTCCGAGCAGTTCTTC. It specifies CAISPGSGSSEQFF.

The gene calls are TRBV7-9 and TRBJ2-1, with D tentatively TRBD1 (6 bases). The CDR3 is 13 residues long. Looked up from germline, CDR1 is SEHNR and CDR2 is FQNEAQ (reference sequence). Trimming took off 2 bases at V and 7 bases at J, with 9 bases between the two ends. The CDR3 sequence: CASSLTGQNEQFF. CDR3 DNA sequence: TGTGCCAGCAGCTTAACAGGGCAGAATGAGCAGTTCTTC.

The V gene is TRBV5-1, the J gene TRBJ2-7, with TRBD2 matching over 8 bases. CDR1 and CDR2 (germline): SGHRS, YFSETQ. This CDR3 has 15 amino acids. The J segment lost 4 bases and the V segment lost 2 bases, leaving 8 bases of the junction unmatched. The CDR3 bases are TGCGCCAGCAGCTTCACTAGCGGACCCCCATACGAGCAGTACTTC. This sequence encodes CASSFTSGPPYEQYF.

This rearrangement joins TRBV4-1 to TRBJ2-1, with TRBD2 matching over 11 bases. Germline CDR1 reads MGHRA; CDR2 reads YSYEKL. J lost 3 bases, V lost 5 bases, and 3 bases had no gene match. The CDR3 is 15 amino acids. The CDR3 sequence is CASSYGLAGYNEQFF. Here the CDR3 DNA reads TGCGCCAGCAGCTACGGACTAGCGGGCTACAATGAGCAGTTCTTC.

V gene TRBV27 combines with J gene TRBJ2-7; 7 positions match TRBD1. The CDR3 sequence is 16 residues long. Germline V gene data show CDR1 as MNHEY and CDR2 as SMNVEV (reference sequence). Trimming at V came to 3 bases and at J to 2 bases, leaving 10 bases not matched to a gene. CDR3 sequence reads: CASSFRPRTGAYEQYF. The CDR3 bases are TGTGCCAGCAGTTTCCGCCCTAGGACAGGAGCCTACGAGCAGTACTTC.

The chain links TRBV9 to TRBJ2-5; 10 bases map to TRBD1. Germline V gene lookup returns CDR1 SGDLS and CDR2 YYNGEE. The CDR3 has 14 amino acids. Trimming removed 3 bases from V and 5 bases from J; junction bases left unmatched: 4. DNA for the CDR3: TGTGCCAGCAGCGGACAGGGGGCAGGGGAGACCCAGTACTTC. Translating it yields CASSGQGAGETQYF. The full variable domain, with the rest looked up from reference TRBV9 and TRBJ2-5, is DSGVTQTPKHLITATGQRVTLRCSPRSGDLSVYWYQQSLDQGLQFLIQYYNGEERAKGNILERFSAQQFPDLHSELNLSSLELGDSALYFCASSGQGAGETQYFGPGTRLLVL.

This chain links TRBV23-1 with TRBJ2-3; 8 bases line up with TRBD2. TRBV23-1 is filed as an ORF, its function uncertain. This CDR3 region has 14 residues. V gave up 6 bases and J gave up 6 bases; unmatched junction bases: 8. The CDR3 reads CASSRGSGKDTQYF. CDR3 sequence (DNA): TGCGCCAGCAGCCGTGGTAGCGGGAAGGATACGCAGTATTTT.

V usage is TRBV5-1 and J usage is TRBJ2-3; 9 bases are a match to TRBD1. Germline trimming cut 3 bases from V and 2 bases from J; bases unmatched to any gene: 4. Germline-derived CDR1 and CDR2 are SGHRS and YFSETQ. There are 15 residues in the CDR3. Here the CDR3 reads CASSSRDRVTDTQYF. CDR3 DNA: TGCGCCAGCAGCTCGAGGGACAGGGTCACAGATACGCAGTATTTT.

The table lists this clone with a count of one. The J gene is TRBJ1-2, the V gene TRBV30, with 7 bases that match TRBD1. The CDR3 has 14 residues. Per the germline V gene, CDR1 is GTSNPN and CDR2 is SVGIG (reference sequence). V lost 3 bases and J lost 4; bases outside the gene matches: 8. The CDR3 region has the DNA TGTGCCTGGAGGCTCAGGGGGGACCTCTATGGCTACACCTTC. Its translation is CAWRLRGDLYGYTF. The full variable domain, with the rest looked up from reference TRBV30 and TRBJ1-2, is SQTIHQWPATLVQPVGSPLSLECTVEGTSNPNLYWYRQAAGRGLQLLFYSVGIGQISSEVPQNLSASRPQDRQFILSSKKLLLSDSGFYLCAWRLRGDLYGYTFGSGTRLTVV.

The rearrangement uses TRBV7-3 and TRBJ2-4; possibly TRBD1 for D (5 bases). V was shortened by 5 bases and J by 0 bases, with 14 bases between the two germline ends. Germline values: CDR1 SGHTA, CDR2 FQGTGA. The CDR3 has 16 residues. The chain's CDR3 is CASSANPRVAKNIQYF. The CDR3 nucleotides read TGTGCCAGCAGCGCCAACCCCAGGGTAGCCAAAAACATTCAGTACTTC.